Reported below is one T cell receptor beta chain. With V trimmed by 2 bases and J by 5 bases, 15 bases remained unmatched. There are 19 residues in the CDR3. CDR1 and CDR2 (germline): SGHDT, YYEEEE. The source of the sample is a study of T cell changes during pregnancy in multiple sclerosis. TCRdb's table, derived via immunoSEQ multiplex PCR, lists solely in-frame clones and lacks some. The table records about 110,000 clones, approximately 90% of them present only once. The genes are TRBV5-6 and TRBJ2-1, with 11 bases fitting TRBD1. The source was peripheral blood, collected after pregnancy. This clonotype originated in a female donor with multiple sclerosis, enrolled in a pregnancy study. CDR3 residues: CASSLTGTGGPRTHNEQFF. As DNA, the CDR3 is TGTGCCAGCAGCTTAACCGGGACAGGGGGGCCCCGCACTCACAATGAGCAGTTCTTC.